This TCR beta chain was identified during a study of shared clonotypes between healthy human individuals. Study results and limitations: The sampled material consisted only of blood, and tissue repertoires are likely to differ. A generally larger estimated richness was seen in naive subsets than in memory subsets.

Positively selected for CCR7, the CD45RO-negative cells used as naive CD8 cells excluded terminally differentiated effector memory CD45RA+ cells. Clones were read by immunoSEQ multiplex PCR, and TCRdb kept only the in-frame ones, dropping some. The sample has around 1.9 million clones; about 92% are singletons. Germline CDR1 is PRHDT and CDR2 is FYEKMQ (reference sequence). The CDR3 length is 13 residues. V lost 0 bases and J 4 bases, leaving 6 bases between the germline ends. Turning to this clone: What it binds is not known. This specimen includes other DNA sequences encoding the same CDR3.

The chain joins TRBV13 to TRBJ1-2; a possible D gene is TRBD1 (5 bases). The specimen was naive CD8+ T cells from PBMCs. The receptor was derived from a man aged 18 to 29 in good health. Some clones in this sample may be carry-over from other donors' samples. CDR3 nucleotides: TGTGCCAGCAGCTTAGGGAGGGGCTATGGCTACACCTTC. This encodes CASSLGRGYGYTF.